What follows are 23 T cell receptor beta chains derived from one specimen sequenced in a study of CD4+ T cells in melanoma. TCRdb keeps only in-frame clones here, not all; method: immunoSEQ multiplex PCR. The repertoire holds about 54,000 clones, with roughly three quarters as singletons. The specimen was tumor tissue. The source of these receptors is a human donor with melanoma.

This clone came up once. In DNA, the CDR3 is TGTGCCAGCAGTGGGGACACCCCGTACAATGAGCAGTTCTTC. Its protein is CASSGDTPYNEQFF. The chain recombines TRBV2 with TRBJ2-1; a weak D match, TRBD1 (6 bases). The CDR3 is 14 amino acids. The V end was cut by 4 bases, the J end by 4 bases, with 11 bases between. Germline CDR1 and CDR2: SNHLY and FYNNEI.

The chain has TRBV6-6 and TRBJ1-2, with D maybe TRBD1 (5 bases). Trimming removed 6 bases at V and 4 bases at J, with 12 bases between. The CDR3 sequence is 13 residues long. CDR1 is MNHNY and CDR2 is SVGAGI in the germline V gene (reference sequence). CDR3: CASSRLGGYGYTF. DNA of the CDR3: TGTGCCAGCAGCCGCCTGGGGGGCTATGGCTACACCTTC.

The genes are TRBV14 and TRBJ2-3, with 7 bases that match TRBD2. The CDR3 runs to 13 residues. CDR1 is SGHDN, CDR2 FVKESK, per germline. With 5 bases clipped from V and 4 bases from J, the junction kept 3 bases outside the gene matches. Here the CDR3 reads CASSSGTPDTQYF. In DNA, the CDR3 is TGTGCCAGCAGCAGCGGGACTCCAGATACGCAGTATTTT.

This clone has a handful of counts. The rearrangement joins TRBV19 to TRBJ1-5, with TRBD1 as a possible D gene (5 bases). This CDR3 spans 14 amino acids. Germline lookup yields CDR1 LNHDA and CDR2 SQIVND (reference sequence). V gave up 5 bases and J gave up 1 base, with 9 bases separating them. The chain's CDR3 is CASSGGISNQPQHF. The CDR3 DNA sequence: TGTGCCAGTAGTGGGGGAATAAGCAATCAGCCCCAGCATTTT.

CDR3 protein: CASSWGANVLTF. As DNA, the CDR3 is TGTGCCAGCAGTTGGGGGGCCAACGTCCTGACTTTC. This chain links TRBV28 with TRBJ2-6; D remains ambiguous. Per germline, CDR1 MDHEN and CDR2 SYDVKM. CDR3 length: 12 amino acids. The germline V and J ends were trimmed by 4 bases and 4 bases, with 2 bases remaining between them.

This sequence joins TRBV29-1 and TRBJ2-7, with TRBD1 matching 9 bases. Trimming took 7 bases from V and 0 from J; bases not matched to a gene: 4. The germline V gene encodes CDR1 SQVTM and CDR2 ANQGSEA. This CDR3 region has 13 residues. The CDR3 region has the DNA TGCAGCGCACGGGACAGGGCCTCCTACGAGCAGTACTTC. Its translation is CSARDRASYEQYF.

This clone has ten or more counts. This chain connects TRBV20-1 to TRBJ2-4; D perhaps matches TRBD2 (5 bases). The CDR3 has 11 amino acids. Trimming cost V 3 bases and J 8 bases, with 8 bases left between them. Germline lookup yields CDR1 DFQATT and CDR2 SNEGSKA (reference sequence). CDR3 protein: CSASLAYIQYF. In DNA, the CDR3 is TGCAGTGCTAGTTTAGCGTACATTCAGTACTTC.

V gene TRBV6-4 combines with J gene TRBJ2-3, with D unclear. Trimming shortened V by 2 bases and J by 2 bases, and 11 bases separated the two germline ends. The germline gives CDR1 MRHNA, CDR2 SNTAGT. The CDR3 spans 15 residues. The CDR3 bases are TGTGCCAGCAGTGACGCGTACAGCAACACAGATACGCAGTATTTT. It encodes CASSDAYSNTDTQYF.

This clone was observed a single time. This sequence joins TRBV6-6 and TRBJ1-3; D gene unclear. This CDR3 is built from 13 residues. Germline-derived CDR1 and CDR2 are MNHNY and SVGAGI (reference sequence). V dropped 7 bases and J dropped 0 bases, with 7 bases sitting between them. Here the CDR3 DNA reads TGTGCCAGCACAGCAGGCTCTGGAAACACCATATATTTT. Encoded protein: CASTAGSGNTIYF.

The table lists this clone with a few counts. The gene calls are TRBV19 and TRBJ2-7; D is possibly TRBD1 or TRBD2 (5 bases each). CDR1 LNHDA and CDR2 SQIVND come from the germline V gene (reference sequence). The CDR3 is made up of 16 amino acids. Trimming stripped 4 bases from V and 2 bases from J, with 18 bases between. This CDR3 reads CASSTNPSGAAYEQYF. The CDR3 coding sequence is TGTGCCAGTAGTACCAACCCCTCCGGGGCCGCCTACGAGCAGTACTTC.

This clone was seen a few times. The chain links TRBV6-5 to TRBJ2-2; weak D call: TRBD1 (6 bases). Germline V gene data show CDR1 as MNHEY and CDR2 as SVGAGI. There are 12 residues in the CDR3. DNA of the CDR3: TGTGCTATGACAGGTTTTAACGGGGAGCTGTTTTTT. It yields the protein CAMTGFNGELFF.

Here the CDR3 reads CASSLAGARTDTQYF. The DNA of the CDR3 is TGTGCCAGCAGTTTGGCGGGGGCCCGCACAGATACGCAGTATTTT. This rearrangement joins TRBV28 to TRBJ2-3; a weak D match, TRBD2 (7 bases). Between the trimmed V and J ends, which lost 3 bases and 1 base, there was a span of 11 bases. The CDR3 runs 15 residues. Germline assignment: CDR1 MDHEN and CDR2 SYDVKM.

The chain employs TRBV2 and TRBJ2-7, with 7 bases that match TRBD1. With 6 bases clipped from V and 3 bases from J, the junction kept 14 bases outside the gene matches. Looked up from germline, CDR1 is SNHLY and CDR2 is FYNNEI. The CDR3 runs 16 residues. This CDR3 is CASSPGQFIILYEQYF. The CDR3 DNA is TGTGCCAGCAGCCCGGGACAGTTCATAATACTCTACGAGCAGTACTTC.

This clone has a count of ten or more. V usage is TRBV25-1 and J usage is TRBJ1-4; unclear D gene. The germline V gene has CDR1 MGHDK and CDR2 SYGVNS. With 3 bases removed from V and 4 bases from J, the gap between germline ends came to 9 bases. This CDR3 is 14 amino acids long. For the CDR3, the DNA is TGTGCCAGCAGTGATCTGGGCTTTAATGAAAAACTGTTTTTT. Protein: CASSDLGFNEKLFF.

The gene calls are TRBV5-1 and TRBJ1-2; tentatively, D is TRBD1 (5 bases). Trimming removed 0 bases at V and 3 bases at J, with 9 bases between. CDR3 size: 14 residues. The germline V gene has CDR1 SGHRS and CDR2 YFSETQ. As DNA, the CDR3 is TGCGCCAGCAGCTTGGTAACAGGAGACTATGGCTACACCTTC. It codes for CASSLVTGDYGYTF.

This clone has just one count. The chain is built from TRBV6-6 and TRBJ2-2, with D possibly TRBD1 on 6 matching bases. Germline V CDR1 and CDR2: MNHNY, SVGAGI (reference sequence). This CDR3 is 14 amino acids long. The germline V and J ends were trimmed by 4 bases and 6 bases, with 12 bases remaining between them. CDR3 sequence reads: CASSFTGKAGELFF. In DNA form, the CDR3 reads TGTGCCAGCAGTTTTACAGGGAAAGCCGGGGAGCTGTTTTTT.

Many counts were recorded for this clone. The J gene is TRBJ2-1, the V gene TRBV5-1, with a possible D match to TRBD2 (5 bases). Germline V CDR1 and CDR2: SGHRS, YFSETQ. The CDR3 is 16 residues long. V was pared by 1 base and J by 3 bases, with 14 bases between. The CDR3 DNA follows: TGCGCCAGCAGCTTGAGTGTAGCCGAGGGCTACAATGAGCAGTTCTTC. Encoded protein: CASSLSVAEGYNEQFF.

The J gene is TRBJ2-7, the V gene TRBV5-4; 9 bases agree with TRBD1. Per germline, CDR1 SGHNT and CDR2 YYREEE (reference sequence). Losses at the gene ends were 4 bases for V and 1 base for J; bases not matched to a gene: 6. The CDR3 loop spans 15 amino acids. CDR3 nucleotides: TGTGCCAGCAGCGTAACAGGGGGCCCGTCCTACGAGCAGTACTTC. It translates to CASSVTGGPSYEQYF.

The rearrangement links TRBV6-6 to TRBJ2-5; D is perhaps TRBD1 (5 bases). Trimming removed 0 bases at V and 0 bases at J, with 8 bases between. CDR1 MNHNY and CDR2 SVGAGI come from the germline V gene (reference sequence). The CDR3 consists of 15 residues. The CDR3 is CASSYSLGHQETQYF. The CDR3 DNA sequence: TGTGCCAGCAGTTACTCGTTGGGGCACCAAGAGACCCAGTACTTC.

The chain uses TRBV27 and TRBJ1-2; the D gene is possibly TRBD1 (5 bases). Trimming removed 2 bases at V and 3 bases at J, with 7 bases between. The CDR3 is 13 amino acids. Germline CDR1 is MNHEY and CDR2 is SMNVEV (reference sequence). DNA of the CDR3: TGTGCCAGCAGTTTAGGCAGGGACTATGGCTACACCTTC. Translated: CASSLGRDYGYTF.

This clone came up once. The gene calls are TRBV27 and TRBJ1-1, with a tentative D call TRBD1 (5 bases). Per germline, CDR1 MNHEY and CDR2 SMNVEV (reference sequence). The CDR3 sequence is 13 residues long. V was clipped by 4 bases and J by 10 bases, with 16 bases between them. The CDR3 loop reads CASSSPGHRIAFF. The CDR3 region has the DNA TGTGCCAGCAGTTCACCGGGGCACCGAATAGCTTTCTTT.

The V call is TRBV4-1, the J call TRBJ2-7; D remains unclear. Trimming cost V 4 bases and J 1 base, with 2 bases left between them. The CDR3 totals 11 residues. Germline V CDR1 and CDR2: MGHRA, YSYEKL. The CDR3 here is CASSRSYEQYF. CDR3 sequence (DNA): TGCGCCAGCAGCCGGTCCTACGAGCAGTACTTC.

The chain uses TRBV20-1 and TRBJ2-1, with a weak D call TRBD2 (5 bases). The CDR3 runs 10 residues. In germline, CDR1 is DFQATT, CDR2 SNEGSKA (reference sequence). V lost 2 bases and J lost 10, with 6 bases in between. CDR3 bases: TGCAGTGCTAGATGGGAGGAGCAGTTCTTC. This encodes CSARWEEQFF.